This T cell receptor beta chain appears in the sequencing data of a study of cytomegalovirus exposure and HLA in healthy donors. With regard to this clone: The antigen remains undetermined.

The PCR employed 60 Vbeta primers together with 13 Jbeta primers. Data came from immunoSEQ multiplex PCR; TCRdb stores just in-frame clones and leaves some out. Among some 130,000 clones listed, less than 85% were seen once. Germline V gives CDR1 ENHRY, CDR2 SYGVKD. V was clipped by 6 bases and J by 4 bases; unmatched bases: 8. CDR3 length equals 14 residues. Study-level results: Immune exposure data for these donors was limited to CMV serostatus. In a later analysis, a genetic analysis reported fewer productive-TCR N-insertions in an Asian-associated ancestry cluster than the cohort average.

The chain recombines TRBV10-3 with TRBJ2-7, with 8 positions matching TRBD2. Sequencing was carried out using PBMCs. The sequence derives from a woman aged 55-75 years in good health and CMV-seropositive. This CDR3 reads CAISSTSGIYEQYF. The CDR3 bases are TGTGCCATCAGCTCCACTAGCGGTATATACGAGCAGTACTTC.